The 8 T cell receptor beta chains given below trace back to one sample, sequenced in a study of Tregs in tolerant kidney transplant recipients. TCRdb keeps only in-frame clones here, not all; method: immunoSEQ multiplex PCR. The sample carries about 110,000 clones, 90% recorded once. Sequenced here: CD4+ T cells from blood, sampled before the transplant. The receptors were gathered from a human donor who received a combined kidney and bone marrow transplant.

DNA of the CDR3: TGTGCCAGCAGCGTCACAGGGGGAAACGCAGATACGCAGTATTTT. Translating it yields CASSVTGGNADTQYF. V gene TRBV11-2 combines with J gene TRBJ2-3, with 8 bases lining up with TRBD1. CDR1 SGHAT and CDR2 FQNNGV come from the germline V gene. The CDR3 contains 15 residues. V lost 5 bases and J lost 4; bases outside the gene matches: 8.

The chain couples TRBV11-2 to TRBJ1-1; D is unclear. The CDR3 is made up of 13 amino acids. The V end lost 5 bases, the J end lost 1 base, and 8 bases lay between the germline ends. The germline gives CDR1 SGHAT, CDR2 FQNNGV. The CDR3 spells CASSPPGNTEAFF. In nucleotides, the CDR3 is TGTGCCAGCAGCCCCCCAGGGAACACTGAAGCTTTCTTT.

Here the CDR3 DNA reads TGTGCCAGCAGTGAACCCCGACAGGGACCTTCGGAGCAGTACTTC. This encodes CASSEPRQGPSEQYF. V and J are TRBV6-1 and TRBJ2-7; 7 nucleotides agree with TRBD1. V lost 2 bases to trimming and J lost 7 bases; unmatched junction nucleotides: 11. There are 15 residues in the CDR3. Germline-derived CDR1 and CDR2 are MNHNS and SASEGT.

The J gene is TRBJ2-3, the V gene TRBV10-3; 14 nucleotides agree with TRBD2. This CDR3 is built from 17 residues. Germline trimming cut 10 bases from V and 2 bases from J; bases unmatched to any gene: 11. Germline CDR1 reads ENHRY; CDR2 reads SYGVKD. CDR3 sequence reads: CATLVGTSGGPTDTQYF. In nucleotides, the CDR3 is TGTGCCACCCTCGTCGGGACTAGCGGGGGACCCACAGATACGCAGTATTTT.

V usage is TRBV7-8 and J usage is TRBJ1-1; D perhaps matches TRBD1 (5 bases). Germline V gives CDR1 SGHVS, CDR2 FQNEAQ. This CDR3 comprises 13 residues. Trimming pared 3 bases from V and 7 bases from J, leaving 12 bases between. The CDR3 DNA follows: TGTGCCAGCAGCTTCGGGACTTTATATGAAGCTTTCTTT. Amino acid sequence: CASSFGTLYEAFF.

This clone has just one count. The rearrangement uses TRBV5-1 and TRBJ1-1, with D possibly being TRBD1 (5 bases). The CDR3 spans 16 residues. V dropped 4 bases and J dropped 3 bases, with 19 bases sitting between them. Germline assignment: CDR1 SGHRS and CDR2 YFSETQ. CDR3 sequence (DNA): TGCGCCAGCAGCAAGGACCCGGCTGGGGGGGACACTGAAGCTTTCTTT. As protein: CASSKDPAGGDTEAFF.

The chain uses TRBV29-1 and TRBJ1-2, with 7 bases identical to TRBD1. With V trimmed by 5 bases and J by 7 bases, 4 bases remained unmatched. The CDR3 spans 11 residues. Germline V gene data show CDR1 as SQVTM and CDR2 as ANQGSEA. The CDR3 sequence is CSVTTGAGYTF. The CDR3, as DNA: TGCAGCGTTACAACAGGGGCTGGCTACACCTTC.

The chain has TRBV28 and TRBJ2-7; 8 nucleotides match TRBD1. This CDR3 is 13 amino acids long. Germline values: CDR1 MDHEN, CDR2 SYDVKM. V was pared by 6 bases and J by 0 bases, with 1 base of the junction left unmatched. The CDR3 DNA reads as TGTGCCAGCAGCGACAGGGGCTCCTACGAGCAGTACTTC. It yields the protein CASSDRGSYEQYF.